A selection of T cell receptor beta chains follows, all from one sample in a study of T cell responses to AZD1222 COVID-19 vaccine. Measured with immunoSEQ multiplex PCR; TCRdb has only the in-frame clones, and not every one. This sample has fewer than 200,000 clones; around 92% occur once, and the top ten carry 8.5% to 12%. The source was peripheral blood, collected on day 0 of AZD1222 vaccination. These receptors came from an adult in good health. Each CDR3 is given with its conserved first and last residue. The order of the fields is D gene, CDR3 length, V gene, J gene, clone size, CDR3 protein, CDR3 DNA. A D gene is named only where the DNA matches it firmly. A clone size is listed for some rows: how often the clone was seen (once, few, many), or a class if it is expanded.

NA	18	TRBV19	TRBJ1-5	NA	CASSIERATRYSNQPQHF	TGTGCCAGTAGTATAGAACGGGCAACTCGATATAGCAATCAGCCCCAGCATTTT
TRBD1	16	TRBV18	TRBJ1-1	few	CASSPPSGTGGRATFF	TGTGCCAGCTCACCACCAAGCGGGACAGGGGGCCGGGCGACTTTCTTT
NA	13	TRBV27	TRBJ1-2	few	CASSSGALYGYTF	TGTGCCAGCAGTTCCGGGGCTCTTTATGGCTACACCTTC
NA	13	TRBV11-3	TRBJ2-7	NA	CASSPTGVYEQYF	TGTGCCAGCAGTCCCACAGGAGTCTACGAGCAGTACTTC
NA	14	TRBV6-2/TRBV6-3	TRBJ1-1	NA	CASSFRGRNTEAFF	TGTGCCAGCAGTTTCAGGGGTCGGAACACTGAAGCTTTCTTT
TRBD1	16	TRBV6-5	TRBJ1-1	NA	CASSYGTGTMNTEAFF	TGTGCCAGCAGTTACGGGACAGGGACCATGAACACTGAAGCTTTCTTT
NA	13	TRBV9	TRBJ2-1	NA	CASSVEMYNEQFF	TGTGCCAGCAGCGTAGAAATGTACAATGAGCAGTTCTTC
NA	14	TRBV19	TRBJ1-1	NA	CASSISPGSPEAFF	TGTGCCAGTAGTATCTCTCCAGGGAGTCCTGAAGCTTTCTTT
NA	14	TRBV5-4	TRBJ1-3	NA	CASSLDSVGNTIYF	TGTGCCAGCAGCTTAGACAGCGTCGGAAACACCATATATTTT
NA	12	TRBV13	TRBJ2-7	NA	CASSTSDPEQYF	TGTGCCAGCAGCACCTCCGACCCCGAGCAGTACTTC
TRBD1	14	TRBV10-3	TRBJ1-2	NA	CAIWTGGTNYGYTF	TGTGCCATATGGACAGGGGGAACTAACTATGGCTACACCTTC
NA	16	TRBV15	TRBJ1-5	NA	CATSRDLKGREQPQHF	TGTGCCACCAGCAGAGATCTGAAGGGACGGGAGCAGCCCCAGCATTTT
NA	14	TRBV7-9	TRBJ1-2	NA	CASSLAVDNYGYTF	TGTGCCAGCAGCTTAGCCGTAGATAACTATGGCTACACCTTC
NA	13	TRBV4-1	TRBJ1-5	once	CASSQVLDQPQHF	TGCGCCAGCAGCCAAGTGTTAGATCAGCCCCAGCATTTT
TRBD2	16	TRBV7-3	TRBJ2-3	NA	CASSPGLAGSTDTQYF	TGTGCCAGCAGCCCGGGACTAGCGGGGTCCACAGATACGCAGTATTTT
TRBD2	14	TRBV5-6	TRBJ2-7	NA	CASSLTSGIYEQYF	TGTGCCAGCAGCTTGACTAGCGGGATCTACGAGCAGTACTTC
NA	13	TRBV30	TRBJ1-2	NA	CAFDSYYNYGYTF	TGTGCCTTTGACAGCTATTATAACTATGGCTACACCTTC
NA	18	TRBV3-1/TRBV3-2	TRBJ1-3	NA	CASSQDNRRSFGGNTIYF	TGTGCCAGCAGCCAAGATAACCGGAGGTCCTTCGGAGGAAACACCATATATTTT
NA	13	TRBV19	TRBJ1-2	NA	CASSIDPRSRYTF	TGTGCCAGTAGTATAGATCCCCGCAGCCGCTACACCTTC
TRBD1	15	TRBV5-1	TRBJ1-1	NA	CASSLSGTGSAEAFF	TGCGCCAGCAGCTTGTCTGGGACAGGGAGTGCTGAAGCTTTCTTT
NA	12	TRBV5-6	TRBJ1-2	NA	CASSLESYGYTF	TGTGCCAGCAGCCTGGAGTCTTATGGCTACACCTTC
NA	12	TRBV14	TRBJ1-2	NA	CASRGWGQGYTF	TGTGCCAGCAGAGGTTGGGGGCAAGGCTACACCTTC
NA	13	TRBV5-1	TRBJ1-1	NA	CASREEGNTEAFF	TGCGCCAGCAGGGAAGAGGGGAACACTGAAGCTTTCTTT
NA	17	TRBV5-3	TRBJ1-5	once	CARSLWWGDRSNQPQHF	TGTGCCAGAAGCTTGTGGTGGGGGGATAGAAGCAATCAGCCCCAGCATTTT
TRBD2	16	TRBV12-5	TRBJ2-5	NA	CASGPGAGGPLETQYF	TGTGCTAGTGGGCCGGGAGCGGGGGGGCCTCTAGAGACCCAGTACTTC
NA	13	TRBV2	TRBJ1-1	NA	CASRKEAGTEAFF	TGTGCCAGCAGAAAAGAGGCGGGCACTGAAGCTTTCTTT
TRBD1	14	TRBV7-6	TRBJ1-1	NA	CASSRGGRDTEAFF	TGTGCCAGCAGCCGAGGGGGCCGCGACACTGAAGCTTTCTTT
NA	13	TRBV30	TRBJ1-6	NA	CASLGTANSPLHF	TGTGCGTCCCTCGGGACCGCTAATTCACCCCTCCACTTT
NA	16	TRBV27	TRBJ2-1	NA	CASSALDSLSPYEQFF	TGTGCCAGCAGCGCACTAGACAGTCTATCCCCCTATGAGCAGTTCTTC
TRBD1	17	TRBV14	TRBJ1-2	NA	CASSQAQGASSNYGYTF	TGTGCCAGCAGCCAAGCCCAGGGGGCATCTTCCAACTATGGCTACACCTTC
TRBD1	12	TRBV5-5	TRBJ1-2	NA	CASSQGQAGYTF	TGTGCCAGCAGCCAGGGACAGGCCGGCTACACCTTC
NA	14	TRBV7-2	TRBJ1-1	once	CASSFRDMNTEAFF	TGTGCCAGCAGCTTTAGAGATATGAACACTGAAGCTTTCTTT
NA	14	TRBV27	TRBJ1-5	NA	CASSLGRSNQPQHF	TGTGCCAGCAGTTTGGGGCGGAGCAATCAGCCCCAGCATTTT
NA	11	TRBV29-1	TRBJ1-1	once	CSGDPTGEAFF	TGCAGCGGTGATCCTACGGGGGAAGCTTTCTTT
NA	13	TRBV21-1	TRBJ1-1	NA	CASSKAVTVRAFF	TGTGCCAGCAGCAAAGCGGTGACAGTCCGAGCTTTCTTT
NA	14	TRBV6-5	TRBJ1-2	NA	CATKAGGENYGYTF	TGTGCCACCAAGGCGGGGGGGGAAAACTATGGCTACACCTTC
TRBD1	14	TRBV2	TRBJ2-5	NA	CASSRDRGRETQYF	TGTGCCAGCAGTCGGGACAGGGGACGAGAGACCCAGTACTTC
TRBD1	13	TRBV12-3/TRBV12-4	TRBJ1-1	NA	CASSLLQGAGAFF	TGTGCCAGCAGTTTACTCCAGGGGGCCGGAGCTTTCTTT
NA	14	TRBV27	TRBJ1-4	NA	CASSLTVDNEKLFF	TGTGCCAGCAGTTTAACGGTGGATAATGAAAAACTGTTTTTT
NA	16	TRBV3-1/TRBV3-2	TRBJ1-6	once	CASSQDGSSYNSPLHF	TGTGCCAGCAGCCAAGATGGGAGCTCCTATAATTCACCCCTCCACTTT
TRBD1	12	TRBV11-1	TRBJ1-3	NA	CASRDSGNTIYF	TGTGCCAGCCGGGACAGCGGGAACACCATATATTTT
NA	15	TRBV5-1	TRBJ2-1	NA	CASSRSENLYNEQFF	TGCGCCAGCAGCCGTAGCGAGAACCTATACAATGAGCAGTTCTTC